Presented here are 5 T cell receptor beta chains from one specimen sequenced in a study of blood T cell repertoires in COVID-19 (dated by TCRdb to about 2020). The library was obtained by the immunoSEQ multiplex PCR assay. What TCRdb holds here is the immuneACCESS table cut down to in-frame rearrangements. Part of the clones is not present; checked against another copy, under half of the missing clones reflect an unresolved V gene, and the others are unexplained. Here the sample has roughly 250,000 clones; approximately 90% occur a single time. Just under 1% of the sample belongs to the ten largest clones. The specimen sequenced was peripheral blood. The receptors were gathered from a woman aged 40 to 50 who had recovered from COVID-19.

Here the CDR3 reads CASSQSGPGQAYNEQFF. The CDR3 region has the DNA TGCGCCAGCAGTCAATCGGGCCCGGGACAGGCCTACAATGAGCAGTTCTTC. This chain uses TRBV23-1 with TRBJ2-1; 8 nucleotides agree with TRBD1. TRBV23-1 is an ORF; its function is uncertain. This CDR3 comprises 17 residues. Trimming removed 0 bases from V and 2 bases from J; junction bases left unmatched: 6.

Many counts were recorded for this clone. The rearrangement uses TRBV30 and TRBJ1-6, with 8 bases fitting TRBD1. The germline V gene encodes CDR1 GTSNPN and CDR2 SVGIG (reference sequence). Unmatched junction bases numbered 9, after V lost 1 base and J lost 10 bases. This CDR3 spans 15 amino acids. As DNA, the CDR3 is TGTGCCTGGAGTGACCCCGGGACAGGAGGATCACCCCTCCACTTT. Its protein product is CAWSDPGTGGSPLHF.

The chain employs TRBV4-3 and TRBJ2-7, with TRBD2 matching over 8 bases. The CDR3 runs to 15 residues. CDR1 is LGHNA, CDR2 YSLEER, per germline. Unmatched junction bases numbered 9, after V lost 5 bases and J lost 3 bases. CDR3 region: CASSTQLADSYEQYF. In DNA form, the CDR3 reads TGCGCCAGCAGCACCCAACTAGCGGACAGCTACGAGCAGTACTTC.

This chain links TRBV11-1 with TRBJ2-3; 7 bases line up with TRBD1. V gave up 4 bases and J gave up 2 bases; unmatched junction bases: 9. The CDR3 spans 16 residues. Germline V gene sequence: CDR1 SGHAT, CDR2 FQDESV (reference sequence). CDR3 in amino acids: CASSSRQGQVTDTQYF. CDR3 nucleotides: TGTGCCAGCAGCTCCAGACAGGGTCAGGTCACAGATACGCAGTATTTT. Full variable domain (rest looked up from reference TRBV11-1 and TRBJ2-3): EAEVAQSPRYKITEKSQAVAFWCDPISGHATLYWYRQILGQGPELLVQFQDESVVDDSQLPKDRFSAERLKGVDSTLKIQPAELGDSAMYLCASSSRQGQVTDTQYFGPGTRLTVL.

CDR3: CAISDGGRAAGELFF. The CDR3 nucleotides are TGTGCCATCAGTGACGGCGGGAGGGCGGCCGGGGAGCTGTTTTTT. The gene calls are TRBV10-3 and TRBJ2-2, with TRBD2 matching 9 bases. This CDR3 contains 15 residues. The junction had 5 bases not matched to a gene; V was cut back by 3 bases and J by 6 bases. The germline CDR1 and CDR2 sequences are ENHRY and SYGVKD.